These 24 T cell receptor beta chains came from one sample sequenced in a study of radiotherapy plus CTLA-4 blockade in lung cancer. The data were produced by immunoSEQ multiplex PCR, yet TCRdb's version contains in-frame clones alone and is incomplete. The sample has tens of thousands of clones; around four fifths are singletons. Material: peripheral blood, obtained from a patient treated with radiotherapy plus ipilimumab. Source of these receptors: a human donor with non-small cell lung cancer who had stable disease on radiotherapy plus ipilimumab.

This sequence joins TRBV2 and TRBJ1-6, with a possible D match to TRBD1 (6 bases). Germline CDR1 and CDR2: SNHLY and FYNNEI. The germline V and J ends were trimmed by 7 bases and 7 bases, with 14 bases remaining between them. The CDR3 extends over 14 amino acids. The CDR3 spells CASKGEGANSPLHF. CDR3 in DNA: TGTGCCAGCAAGGGGGAAGGGGCCAATTCACCCCTCCACTTT.

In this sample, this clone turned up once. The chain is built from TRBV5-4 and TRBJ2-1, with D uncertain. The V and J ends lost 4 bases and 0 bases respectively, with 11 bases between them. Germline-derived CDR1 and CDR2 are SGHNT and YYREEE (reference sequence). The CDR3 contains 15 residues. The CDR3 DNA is TGTGCCAGCAGCCCCGAGACCCACTCCTACAATGAGCAGTTCTTC. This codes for CASSPETHSYNEQFF.

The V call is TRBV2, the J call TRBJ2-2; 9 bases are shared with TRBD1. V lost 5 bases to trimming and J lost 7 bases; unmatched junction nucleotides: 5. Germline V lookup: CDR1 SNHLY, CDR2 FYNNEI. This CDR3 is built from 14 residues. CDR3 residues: CASSLGQGYGELFF. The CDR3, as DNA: TGTGCCAGCAGTTTGGGACAGGGTTACGGGGAGCTGTTTTTT.

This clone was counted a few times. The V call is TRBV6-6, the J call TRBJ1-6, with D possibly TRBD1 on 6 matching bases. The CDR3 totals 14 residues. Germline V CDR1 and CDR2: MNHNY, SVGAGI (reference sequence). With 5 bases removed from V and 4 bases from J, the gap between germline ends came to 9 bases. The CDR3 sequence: CASSRTEYNSPLHF. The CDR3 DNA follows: TGTGCCAGCAGTAGGACAGAATATAATTCACCCCTCCACTTT.

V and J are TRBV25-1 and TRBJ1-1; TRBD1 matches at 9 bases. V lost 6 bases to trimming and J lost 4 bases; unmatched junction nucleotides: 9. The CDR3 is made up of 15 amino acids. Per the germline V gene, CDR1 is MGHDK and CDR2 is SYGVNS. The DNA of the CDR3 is TGTGCCAGCAGACCCACAGGGGGCTTAGGCACTGAAGCTTTCTTT. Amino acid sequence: CASRPTGGLGTEAFF.

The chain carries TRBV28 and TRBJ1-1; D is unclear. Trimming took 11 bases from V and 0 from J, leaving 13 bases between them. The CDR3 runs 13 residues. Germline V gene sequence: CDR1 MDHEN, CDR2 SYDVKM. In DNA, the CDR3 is TGTGCCGCCGGGCCAGTTATGAACACTGAAGCTTTCTTT. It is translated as CAAGPVMNTEAFF.

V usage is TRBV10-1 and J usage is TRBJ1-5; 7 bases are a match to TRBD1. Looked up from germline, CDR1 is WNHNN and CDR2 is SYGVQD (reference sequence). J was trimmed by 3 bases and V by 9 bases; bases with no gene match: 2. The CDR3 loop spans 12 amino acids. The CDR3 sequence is CASGTVNQPQHF. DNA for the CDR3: TGCGCCAGTGGGACAGTCAATCAGCCCCAGCATTTT.

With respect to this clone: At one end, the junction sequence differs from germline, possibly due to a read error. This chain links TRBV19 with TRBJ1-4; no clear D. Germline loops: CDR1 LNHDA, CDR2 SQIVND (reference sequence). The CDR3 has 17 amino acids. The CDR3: CASSIPRRDLFSEQLFF. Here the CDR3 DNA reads TGTGCCAGTAGTATCCCCCGGAGGGATCTCTTCAGTGAACAACTGTTTTTT.

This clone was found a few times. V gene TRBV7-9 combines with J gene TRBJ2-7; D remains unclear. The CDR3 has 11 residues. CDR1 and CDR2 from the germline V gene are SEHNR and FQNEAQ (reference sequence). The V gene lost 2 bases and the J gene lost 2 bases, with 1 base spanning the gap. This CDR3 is CASSLTYEQYF. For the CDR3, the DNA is TGTGCCAGCAGCTTAACCTACGAGCAGTACTTC.

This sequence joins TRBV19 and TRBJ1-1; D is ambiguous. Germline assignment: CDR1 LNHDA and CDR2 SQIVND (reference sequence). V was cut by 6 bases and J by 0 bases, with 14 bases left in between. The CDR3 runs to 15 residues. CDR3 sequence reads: CASSRAPNMNTEAFF. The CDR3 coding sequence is TGTGCCAGTAGCCGCGCGCCAAACATGAACACTGAAGCTTTCTTT.

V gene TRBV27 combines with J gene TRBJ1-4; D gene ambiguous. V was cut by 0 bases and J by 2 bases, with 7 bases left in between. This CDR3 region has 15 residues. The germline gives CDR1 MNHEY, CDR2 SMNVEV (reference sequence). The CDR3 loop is CASSLSITTNEKLFF. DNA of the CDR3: TGTGCCAGCAGTTTATCGATTACGACTAATGAAAAACTGTTTTTT.

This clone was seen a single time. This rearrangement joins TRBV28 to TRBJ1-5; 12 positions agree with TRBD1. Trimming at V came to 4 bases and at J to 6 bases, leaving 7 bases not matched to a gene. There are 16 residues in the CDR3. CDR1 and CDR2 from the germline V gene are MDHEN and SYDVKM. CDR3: CASSSPGQGASQPQHF. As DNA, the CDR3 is TGTGCCAGCAGTTCGCCGGGACAGGGGGCTTCTCAGCCCCAGCATTTT.

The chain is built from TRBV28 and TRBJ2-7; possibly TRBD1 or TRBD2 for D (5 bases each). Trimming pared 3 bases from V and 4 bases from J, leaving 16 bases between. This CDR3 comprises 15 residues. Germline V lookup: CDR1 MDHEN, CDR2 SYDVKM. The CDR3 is CASSLSGTGRYEQYF. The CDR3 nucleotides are TGTGCCAGCAGTTTGTCCGGGACGGGACGGTACGAGCAGTACTTC.

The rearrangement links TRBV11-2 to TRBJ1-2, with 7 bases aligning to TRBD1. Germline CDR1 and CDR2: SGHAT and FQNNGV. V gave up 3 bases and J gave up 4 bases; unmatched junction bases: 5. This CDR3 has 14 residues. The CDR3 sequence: CASSLAGGVYGYTF. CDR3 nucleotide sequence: TGTGCCAGCAGCTTGGCAGGGGGTGTCTATGGCTACACCTTC. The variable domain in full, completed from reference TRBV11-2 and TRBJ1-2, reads EAGVAQSPRYKIIEKRQSVAFWCNPISGHATLYWYQQILGQGPKLLIQFQNNGVVDDSQLPKDRFSAERLKGVDSTLKIQPAKLEDSAVYLCASSLAGGVYGYTFGSGTRLTVV.

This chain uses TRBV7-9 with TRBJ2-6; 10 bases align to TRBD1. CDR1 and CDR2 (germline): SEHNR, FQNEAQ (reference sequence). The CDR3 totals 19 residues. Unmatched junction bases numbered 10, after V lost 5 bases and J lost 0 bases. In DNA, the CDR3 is TGTGCCAGCAGCCAGGGACAGGGGAGGTATGACTCTGGGGCCAACGTCCTGACTTTC. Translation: CASSQGQGRYDSGANVLTF.

The DNA of the CDR3 is TGTGCCAGCAGCGGCTCGGGACTAGCGGGGGGGAAGGAGGAGCTGTTTTTT. Protein: CASSGSGLAGGKEELFF. The chain combines TRBV7-6 with TRBJ2-2, with 16 positions matching TRBD2. The J segment lost 10 bases and the V segment lost 5 bases, leaving 10 bases of the junction unmatched. Germline lookup yields CDR1 SGHVS and CDR2 FNYEAQ. There are 17 residues in the CDR3. The complete variable domain, with remaining parts taken from reference TRBV7-6 and TRBJ2-2, reads GAGVSQSPRYKVTKRGQDVALRCDPISGHVSLYWYRQALGQGPEFLTYFNYEAQQDKSGLPNDRFSAERPEGSISTLTIQRTEQRDSAMYRCASSGSGLAGGKEELFFGEGSRLTVL.

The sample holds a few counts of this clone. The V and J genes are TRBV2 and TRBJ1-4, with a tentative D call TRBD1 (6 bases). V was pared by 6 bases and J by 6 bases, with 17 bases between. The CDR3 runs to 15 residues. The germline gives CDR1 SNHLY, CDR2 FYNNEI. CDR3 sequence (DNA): TGTGCCAGCAGCGACCCTTGGGGGCCTGATGAAAAACTGTTTTTT. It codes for CASSDPWGPDEKLFF.

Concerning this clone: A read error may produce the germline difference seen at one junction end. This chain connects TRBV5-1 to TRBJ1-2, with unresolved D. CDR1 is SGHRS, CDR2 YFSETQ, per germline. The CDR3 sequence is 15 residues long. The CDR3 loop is CASSLGGVTTYGYTF. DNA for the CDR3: TGCGCCAGCAGTTTGGGCGGAGTCACTACCTATGGCTACACCTTC.

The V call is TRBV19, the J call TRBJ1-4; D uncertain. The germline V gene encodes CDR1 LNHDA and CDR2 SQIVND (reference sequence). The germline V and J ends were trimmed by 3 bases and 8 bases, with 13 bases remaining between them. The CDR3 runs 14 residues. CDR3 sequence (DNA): TGTGCCAGTAGTATTGCGTATCGAAAAGAAAAACTGTTTTTT. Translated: CASSIAYRKEKLFF.

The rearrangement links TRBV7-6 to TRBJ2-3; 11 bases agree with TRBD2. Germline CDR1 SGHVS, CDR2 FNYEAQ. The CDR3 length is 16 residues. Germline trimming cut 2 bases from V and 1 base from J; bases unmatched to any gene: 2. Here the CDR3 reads CASSLQLAGGTDTQYF. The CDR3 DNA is TGTGCCAGCAGCTTACAACTAGCGGGAGGCACAGATACGCAGTATTTT. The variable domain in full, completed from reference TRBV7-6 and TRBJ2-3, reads GAGVSQSPRYKVTKRGQDVALRCDPISGHVSLYWYRQALGQGPEFLTYFNYEAQQDKSGLPNDRFSAERPEGSISTLTIQRTEQRDSAMYRCASSLQLAGGTDTQYFGPGTRLTVL.

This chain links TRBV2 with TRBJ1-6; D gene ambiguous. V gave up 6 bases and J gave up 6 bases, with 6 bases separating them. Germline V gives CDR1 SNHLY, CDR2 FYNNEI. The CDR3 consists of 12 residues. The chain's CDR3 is CASRLGNSPLHF. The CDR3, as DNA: TGTGCCAGCAGACTAGGTAATTCACCCCTCCACTTT.

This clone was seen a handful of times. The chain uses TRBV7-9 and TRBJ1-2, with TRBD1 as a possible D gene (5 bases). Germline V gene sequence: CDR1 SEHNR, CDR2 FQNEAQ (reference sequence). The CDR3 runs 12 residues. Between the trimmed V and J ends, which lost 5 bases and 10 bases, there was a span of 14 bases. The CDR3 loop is CASSPGDLHYTF. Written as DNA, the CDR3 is TGTGCCAGCAGCCCCGGGGACTTGCACTACACCTTC.

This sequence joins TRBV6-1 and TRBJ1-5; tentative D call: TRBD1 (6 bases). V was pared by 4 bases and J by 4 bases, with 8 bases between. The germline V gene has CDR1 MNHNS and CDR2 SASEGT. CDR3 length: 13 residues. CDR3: CASSVQGNQPQHF. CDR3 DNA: TGTGCCAGCAGTGTTCAGGGGAATCAGCCCCAGCATTTT.

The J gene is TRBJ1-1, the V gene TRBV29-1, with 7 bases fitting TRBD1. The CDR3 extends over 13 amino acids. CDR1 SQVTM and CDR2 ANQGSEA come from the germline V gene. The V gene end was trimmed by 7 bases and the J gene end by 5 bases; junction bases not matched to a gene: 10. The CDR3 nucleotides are TGCAGCGCAAGACAGGGTGCTAGGACTGAAGCTTTCTTT. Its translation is CSARQGARTEAFF.